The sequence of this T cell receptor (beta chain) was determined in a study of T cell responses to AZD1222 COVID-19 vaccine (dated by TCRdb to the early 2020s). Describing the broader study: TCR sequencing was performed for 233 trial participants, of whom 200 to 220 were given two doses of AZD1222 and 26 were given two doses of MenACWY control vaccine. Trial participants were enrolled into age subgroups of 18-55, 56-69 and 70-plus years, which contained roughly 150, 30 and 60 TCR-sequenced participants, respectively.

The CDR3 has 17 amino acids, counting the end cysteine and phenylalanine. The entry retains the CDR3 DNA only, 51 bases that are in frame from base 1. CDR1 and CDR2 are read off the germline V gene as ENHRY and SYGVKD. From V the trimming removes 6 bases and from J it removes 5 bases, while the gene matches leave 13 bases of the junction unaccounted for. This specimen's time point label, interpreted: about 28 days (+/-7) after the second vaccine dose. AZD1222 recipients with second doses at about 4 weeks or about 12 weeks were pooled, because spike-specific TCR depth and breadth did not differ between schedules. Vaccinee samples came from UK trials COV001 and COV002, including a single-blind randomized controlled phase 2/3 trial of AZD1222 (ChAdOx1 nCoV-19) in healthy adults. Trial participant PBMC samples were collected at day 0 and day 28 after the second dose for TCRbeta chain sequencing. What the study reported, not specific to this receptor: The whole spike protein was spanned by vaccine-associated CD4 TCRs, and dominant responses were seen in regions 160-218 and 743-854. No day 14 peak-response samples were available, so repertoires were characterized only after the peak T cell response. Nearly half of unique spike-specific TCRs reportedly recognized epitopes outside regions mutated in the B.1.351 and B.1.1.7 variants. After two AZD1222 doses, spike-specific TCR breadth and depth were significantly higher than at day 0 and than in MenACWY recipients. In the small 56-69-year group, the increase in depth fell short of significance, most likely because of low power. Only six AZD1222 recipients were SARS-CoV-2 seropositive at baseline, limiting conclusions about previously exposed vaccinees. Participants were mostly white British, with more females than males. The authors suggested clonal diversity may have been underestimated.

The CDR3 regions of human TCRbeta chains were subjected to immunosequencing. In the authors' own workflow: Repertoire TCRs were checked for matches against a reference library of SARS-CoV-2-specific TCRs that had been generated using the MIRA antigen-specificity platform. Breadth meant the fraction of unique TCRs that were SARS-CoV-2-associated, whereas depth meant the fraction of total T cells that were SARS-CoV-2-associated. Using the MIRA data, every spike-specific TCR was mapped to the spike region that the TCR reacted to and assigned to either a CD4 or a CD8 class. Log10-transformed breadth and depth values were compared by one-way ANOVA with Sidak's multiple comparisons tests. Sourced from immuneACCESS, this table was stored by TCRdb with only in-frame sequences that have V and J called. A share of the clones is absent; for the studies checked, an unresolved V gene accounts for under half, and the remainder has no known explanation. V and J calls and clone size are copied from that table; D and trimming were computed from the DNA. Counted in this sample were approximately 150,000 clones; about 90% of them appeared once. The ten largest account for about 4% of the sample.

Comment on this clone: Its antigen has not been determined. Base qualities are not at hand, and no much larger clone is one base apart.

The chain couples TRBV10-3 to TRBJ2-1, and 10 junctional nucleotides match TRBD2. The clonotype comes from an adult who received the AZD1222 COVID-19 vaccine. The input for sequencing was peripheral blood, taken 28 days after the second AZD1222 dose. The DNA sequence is TGTGCCATCAGGTCGTTAGGCTCTAGCGGGGGAAACAATGAGCAGTTCTTC. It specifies CAIRSLGSSGGNNEQFF.